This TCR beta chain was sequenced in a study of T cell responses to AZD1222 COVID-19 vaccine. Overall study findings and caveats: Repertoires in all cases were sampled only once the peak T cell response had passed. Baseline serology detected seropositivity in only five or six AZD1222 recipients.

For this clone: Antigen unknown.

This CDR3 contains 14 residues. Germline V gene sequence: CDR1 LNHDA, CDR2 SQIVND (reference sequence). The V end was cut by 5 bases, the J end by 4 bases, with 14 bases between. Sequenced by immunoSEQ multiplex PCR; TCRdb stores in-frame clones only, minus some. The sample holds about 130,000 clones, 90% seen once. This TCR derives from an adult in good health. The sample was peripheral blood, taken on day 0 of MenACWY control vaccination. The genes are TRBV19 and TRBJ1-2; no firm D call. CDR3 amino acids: CASSPIEPPYGYTF. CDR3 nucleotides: TGTGCCAGTAGTCCTATCGAACCACCCTATGGCTACACCTTC.